This T cell receptor beta chain was identified in a study of shared clonotypes between healthy human individuals. The V and J ends lost 5 bases and 5 bases respectively, with 18 bases between them. Germline V gene lookup returns CDR1 MGHDK and CDR2 SYGVNS. This CDR3 has 15 residues. The assay was immunoSEQ multiplex PCR, and TCRdb's table has in-frame clones only and misses some. The sample lists roughly 2.5 million clones, over 85% seen once, with about 0.13% in the top ten. This rearrangement joins TRBV25-1 to TRBJ2-5; D tentatively reads TRBD1 or TRBD2 (5 bases each). This receptor was taken from a man aged 18 to 35 in good health. The sequencing input was naive CD4+ T cells sorted from blood. Subset of the sample: CD45RA+ positively selected. The CDR3 coding sequence is TGTGCCAGCAGTTTCCCCAGGGACCGCTCGGAGACCCAGTACTTC. This encodes CASSFPRDRSETQYF.